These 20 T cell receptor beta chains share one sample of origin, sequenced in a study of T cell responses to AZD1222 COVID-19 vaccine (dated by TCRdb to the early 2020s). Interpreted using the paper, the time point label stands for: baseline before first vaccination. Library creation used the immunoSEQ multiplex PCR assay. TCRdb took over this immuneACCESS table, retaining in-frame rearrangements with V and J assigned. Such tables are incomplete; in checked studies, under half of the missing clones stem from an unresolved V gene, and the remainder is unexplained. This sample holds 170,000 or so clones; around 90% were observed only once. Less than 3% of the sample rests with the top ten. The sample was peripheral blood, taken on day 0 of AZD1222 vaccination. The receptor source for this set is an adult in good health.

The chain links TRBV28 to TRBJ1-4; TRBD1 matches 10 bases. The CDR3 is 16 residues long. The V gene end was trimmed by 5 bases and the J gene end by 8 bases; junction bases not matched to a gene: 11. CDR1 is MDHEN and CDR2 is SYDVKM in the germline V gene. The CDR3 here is CASSPLDRGPWEKLFF. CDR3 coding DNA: TGTGCCAGCAGTCCACTCGACAGGGGGCCTTGGGAAAAACTGTTTTTT.

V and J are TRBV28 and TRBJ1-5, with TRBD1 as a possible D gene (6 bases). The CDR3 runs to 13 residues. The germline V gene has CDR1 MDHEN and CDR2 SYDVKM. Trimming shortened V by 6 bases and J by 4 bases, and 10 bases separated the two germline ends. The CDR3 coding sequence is TGTGCCAGCAGGCAAACAGGGAATCAGCCCCAGCATTTT. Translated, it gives CASRQTGNQPQHF.

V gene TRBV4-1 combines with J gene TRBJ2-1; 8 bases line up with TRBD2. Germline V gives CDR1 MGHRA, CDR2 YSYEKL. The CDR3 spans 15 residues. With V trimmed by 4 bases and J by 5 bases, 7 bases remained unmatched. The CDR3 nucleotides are TGCGCCAGCAGCCTAGCGGGATGGGGGCACAATGAGCAGTTCTTC. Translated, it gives CASSLAGWGHNEQFF.

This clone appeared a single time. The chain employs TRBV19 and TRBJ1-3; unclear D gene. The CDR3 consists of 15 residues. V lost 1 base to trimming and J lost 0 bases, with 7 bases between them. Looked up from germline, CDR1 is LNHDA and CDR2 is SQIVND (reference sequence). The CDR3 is CASSIGLTSGNTIYF. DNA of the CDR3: TGTGCCAGTAGTATAGGGTTGACCTCTGGAAACACCATATATTTT.

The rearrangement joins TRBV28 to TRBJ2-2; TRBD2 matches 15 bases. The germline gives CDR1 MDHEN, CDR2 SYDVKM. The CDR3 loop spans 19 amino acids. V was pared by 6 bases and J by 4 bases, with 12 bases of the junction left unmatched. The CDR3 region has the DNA TGTGCCAGCAGGCTCAGGACTAGCGGGAGGGCTGGGGGCACCGGGGAGCTGTTTTTT. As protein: CASRLRTSGRAGGTGELFF.

The CDR3, as DNA: TGCAGCGTTGACGGGGCTAGCTCGGTGGTGGGGCAGTTCTTC. It yields the protein CSVDGASSVVGQFF. This chain links TRBV29-1 with TRBJ2-1, with D perhaps given as TRBD1 or TRBD2 (5 bases each). Trimming took off 3 bases at V and 12 bases at J, with 21 bases between the two ends. This CDR3 spans 14 amino acids. Germline V gene lookup returns CDR1 SQVTM and CDR2 ANQGSEA.

The CDR3 DNA reads as TGTGCCAGCAGCGAAGGGTCCGGGGGAGGGGCGGAGACCCAGTACTTC. Its translation is CASSEGSGGGAETQYF. The chain joins TRBV3-1 (or the pseudogene TRBV3-2) to TRBJ2-5; 7 bases align to TRBD2. The junction had 14 bases not matched to a gene; V was cut back by 5 bases and J by 5 bases. Germline values: CDR1 LGHDT, CDR2 YNNKEL (reference sequence). CDR3 length equals 16 residues.

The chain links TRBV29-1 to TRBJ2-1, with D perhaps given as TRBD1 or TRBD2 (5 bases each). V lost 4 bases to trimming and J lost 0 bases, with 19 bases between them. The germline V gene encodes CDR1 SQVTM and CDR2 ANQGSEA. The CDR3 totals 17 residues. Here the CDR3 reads CSVGGWPGGSSYNEQFF. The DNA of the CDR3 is TGCAGCGTTGGGGGGTGGCCGGGCGGAAGCTCCTACAATGAGCAGTTCTTC.

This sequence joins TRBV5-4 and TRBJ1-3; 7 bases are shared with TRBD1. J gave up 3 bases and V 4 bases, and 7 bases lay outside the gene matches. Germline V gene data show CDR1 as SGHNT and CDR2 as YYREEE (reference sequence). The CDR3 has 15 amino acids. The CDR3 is CASSKQGRIGNTIYF. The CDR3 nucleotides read TGTGCCAGCAGCAAACAGGGGAGGATTGGAAACACCATATATTTT.

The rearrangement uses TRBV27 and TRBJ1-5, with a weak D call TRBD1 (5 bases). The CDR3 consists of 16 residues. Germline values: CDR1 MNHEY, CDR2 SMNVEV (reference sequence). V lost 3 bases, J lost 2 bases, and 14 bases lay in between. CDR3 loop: CASSFVAGNGNQPQHF. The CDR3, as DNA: TGTGCCAGCAGTTTTGTGGCAGGGAATGGCAATCAGCCCCAGCATTTT.

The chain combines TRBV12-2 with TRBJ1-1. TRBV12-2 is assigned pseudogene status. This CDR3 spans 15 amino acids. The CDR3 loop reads CASRVNWDTLREAFF. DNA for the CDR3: TGTGCAAGTCGCGTAAACTGGGACACCCTTCGGGAGGCTTTCTTT.

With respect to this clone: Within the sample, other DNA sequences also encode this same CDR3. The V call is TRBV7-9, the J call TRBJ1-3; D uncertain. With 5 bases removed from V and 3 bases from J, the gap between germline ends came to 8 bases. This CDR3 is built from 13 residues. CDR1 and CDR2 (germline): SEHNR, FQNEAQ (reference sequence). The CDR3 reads CASSPSSGNTIYF. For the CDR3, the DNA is TGTGCCAGCAGCCCCTCTAGTGGAAACACCATATATTTT. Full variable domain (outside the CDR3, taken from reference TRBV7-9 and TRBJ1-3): DTGVSQNPRHKITKRGQNVTFRCDPISEHNRLYWYRQTLGQGPEFLTYFQNEAQLEKSRLLSDRFSAERPKGSFSTLEIQRTEQGDSAMYLCASSPSSGNTIYFGEGSWLTVV.

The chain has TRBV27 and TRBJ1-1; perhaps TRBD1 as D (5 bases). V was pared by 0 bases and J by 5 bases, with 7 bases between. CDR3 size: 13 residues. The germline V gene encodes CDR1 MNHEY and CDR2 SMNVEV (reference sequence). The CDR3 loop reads CASSLSGVTEAFF. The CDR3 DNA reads TGTGCCAGCAGTTTATCAGGGGTTACTGAAGCTTTCTTT.

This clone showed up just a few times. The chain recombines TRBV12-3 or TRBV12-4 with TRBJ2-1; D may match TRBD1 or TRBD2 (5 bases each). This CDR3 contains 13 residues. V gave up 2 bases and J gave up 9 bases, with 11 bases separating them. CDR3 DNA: TGTGCCAGCAGTTTATGGGGGATTGGTGAGCAGTTCTTC. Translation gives CASSLWGIGEQFF.

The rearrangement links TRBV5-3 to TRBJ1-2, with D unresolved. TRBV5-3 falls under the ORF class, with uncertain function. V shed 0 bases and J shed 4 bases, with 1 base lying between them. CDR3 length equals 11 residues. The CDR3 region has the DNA TGTGCCAGAAGCTTGGGCTATGGCTACACCTTC. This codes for CARSLGYGYTF.

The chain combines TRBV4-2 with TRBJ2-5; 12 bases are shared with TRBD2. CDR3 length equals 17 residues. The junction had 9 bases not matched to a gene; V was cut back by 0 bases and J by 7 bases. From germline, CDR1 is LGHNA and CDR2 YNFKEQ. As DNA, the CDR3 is TGTGCCAGCAGCCAAGATTTGACTAGCGGGAGTGTGGCGACCCAGTACTTC. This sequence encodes CASSQDLTSGSVATQYF.

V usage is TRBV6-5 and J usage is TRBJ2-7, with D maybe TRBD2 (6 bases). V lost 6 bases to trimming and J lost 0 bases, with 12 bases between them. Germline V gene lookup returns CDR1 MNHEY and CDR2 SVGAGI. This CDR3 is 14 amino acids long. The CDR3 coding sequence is TGTGCCAGCAGCCCCGTAGCGGACTCCTACGAGCAGTACTTC. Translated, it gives CASSPVADSYEQYF.

The CDR3 reads CASSEGFYGYTF. The CDR3 DNA sequence: TGTGCCAGTAGTGAAGGGTTCTATGGCTACACCTTC. The chain couples TRBV19 to TRBJ1-2; D call uncertain. This CDR3 is 12 amino acids long. Per germline, CDR1 LNHDA and CDR2 SQIVND (reference sequence). V lost 5 bases and J lost 4, with 8 bases in between.

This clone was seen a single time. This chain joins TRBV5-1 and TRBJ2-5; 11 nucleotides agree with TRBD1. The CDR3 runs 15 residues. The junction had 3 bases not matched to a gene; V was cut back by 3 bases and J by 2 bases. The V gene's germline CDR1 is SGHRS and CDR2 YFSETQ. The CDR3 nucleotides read TGCGCCAGCAGCTCTGGGACAGGGGGGCAAGAGACCCAGTACTTC. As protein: CASSSGTGGQETQYF.

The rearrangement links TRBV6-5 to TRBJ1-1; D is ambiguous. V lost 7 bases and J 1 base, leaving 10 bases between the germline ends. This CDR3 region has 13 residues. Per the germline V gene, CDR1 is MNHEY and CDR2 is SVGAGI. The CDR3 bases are TGTGCCAGCACCCCGTGGGGGAACACTGAAGCTTTCTTT. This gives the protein CASTPWGNTEAFF.